The present entry profiles one T cell receptor (beta chain) with its context. Its target is not known. The data belong to a study of shared clonotypes between healthy human individuals. General study results and limits: Only blood was sampled; tissue repertoires likely differ. Incomplete sequencing of sorted subsets was indicated by rarefaction despite large depth.

There are 16 residues in the CDR3. The germline V and J ends were trimmed by 5 bases and 0 bases, with 15 bases remaining between them. CDR1 and CDR2 from the germline V gene are SGHRS and YFSETQ. The method was immunoSEQ multiplex PCR; TCRdb's version includes in-frame clones alone and lacks a portion of them. The sample lists approximately 2.1 million clones; over 85% were seen once. This sequence originates from a young man in good health. Some clones in this sample may be carry-over from other donors' samples. Specimen: naive CD4+ T cells from PBMCs. As for subset: CD45RA+ positively selected. This chain links TRBV5-1 with TRBJ2-1; possibly TRBD2 for D (5 bases). In nucleotides, the CDR3 is TGCGCCAGCAGAGTGGCGGCTGGGAGCTCCTACAATGAGCAGTTCTTC. Its translation: CASRVAAGSSYNEQFF.